The clone carrying this T cell receptor beta chain turned up a few times. This entry belongs to a study of blood T cell repertoires in COVID-19. Looking at the study overall: COVID-19 samples from acute and convalescent phases originated in the United States, Italy and Spain. PBMCs, B-cell-depleted T cells, or T cells were the source of the cDNA or gDNA that made up the material.

Profiling relied on immunoSEQ multiplex PCR, and the TCRdb table lists in-frame clones only, not all of them. The profile covers over 65,000 clones, with about nine tenths appearing a single time and about 0.83% taken by the ten largest. What was sequenced was peripheral blood. The sequence was collected from a woman older than 75 with acute or convalescent COVID-19.

The CDR3 loop reads CASSPQGVRRELFF. Written as DNA, the CDR3 is TGTGCCAGCAGTCCACAGGGAGTCCGGCGGGAGCTGTTTTTT. The chain has TRBV28 and TRBJ2-2; a possible D gene is TRBD1 (6 bases). There are 14 residues in the CDR3. Trimming shortened V by 5 bases and J by 9 bases, and 16 bases separated the two germline ends. CDR1 and CDR2 (germline): MDHEN, SYDVKM.